The clone carrying this T cell receptor beta chain was seen only a few times. A second PCR of roughly 7 to 11 cycles used a sample-barcoded 5' primer and a J-beta primer mix. TCRdb itself ran the 5' RACE reads through MiXCR, one entry per CDR3 protein. The data contain about 840,000 distinct CDR3 sequences, 25% to 35% of them singletons. This entry comes from a study of blood T cells in healthy people across ages. Study information: Template switching retrieved approximately one barcoded beta molecule for each two T cells.

The germline V gene has CDR1 SEHNR and CDR2 FQNEAQ (reference sequence). The CDR3 sequence is 16 residues long. V was trimmed by 5 bases and J by 1 base, leaving 18 bases between them. Healthy Caucasians from Russia aged about 6 to 90 served as donors. This sample was shared with a second study, whose subject was T cells of mothers and their children.

This rearrangement joins TRBV7-9 to TRBJ2-7, with a tentative D call TRBD1 (6 bases). The sequence derives from a woman aged 40 to 50 in good health. The sample comprised blood. CDR3 nucleotide sequence: TGTGCCAGCAGCCCGACAGGTAGCTCCAAATCCTACGAGCAGTACTTC. It specifies CASSPTGSSKSYEQYF.